What follows are 8 T cell receptor beta chains derived from one specimen sequenced in a study of blood T cells in healthy people across ages. Primed by a sample-barcoded 5' primer and a J-beta primer mix, a second PCR proceeded for roughly 7 to 12 cycles. TCRdb called the 5' RACE reads again in MiXCR, with one record for every CDR3 protein. Among around 650,000 distinct CDR3 sequences listed, approximately 29% were seen once. Input material: blood. Receptor source: an elderly woman in good health.

This clonotype was counted at least ten times. The gene calls are TRBV24-1 and TRBJ2-3; TRBD1 might be the D (6 bases). V gave up 9 bases and J gave up 10 bases, with 16 bases separating them. Germline CDR1 KGHDR, CDR2 SFDVKD. The CDR3 is made up of 12 amino acids. The CDR3 coding sequence is TGTGCCACCTCGGCTGGTGAGGGGGCGCAGTATTTT. This gives the protein CATSAGEGAQYF.

On this clonotype itself: The junction departs from germline at one end; a sequencing error may be responsible. The chain has TRBV6-2 or TRBV6-3 and TRBJ2-2; D may correspond to TRBD1 or TRBD2 (6 bases each). The CDR3 covers 13 residues. Per germline, CDR1 MNHEY and CDR2 SVGEGT. Here the CDR3 reads CASRRQVAGGLFF. The CDR3 DNA is TGTGCCAGCAGAAGACAGGTCGCCGGGGGGCTGTTTTTT.

This rearrangement joins TRBV7-2 to TRBJ2-1; D uncertain. The CDR3 spans 13 residues. V was clipped by 9 bases and J by 2 bases, with 11 bases between them. CDR1 SGHTA and CDR2 FQGNSA come from the germline V gene. CDR3 nucleotides: TGTGCCAGTGGGCTAGTACCCTACAATGAGCAGTTCTTC. Residues: CASGLVPYNEQFF.

On this clonotype: One end of the junction is discordant with germline, which a read error may explain. The chain carries TRBV12-3 or TRBV12-4 and TRBJ2-4, with TRBD2 matching 11 bases. CDR3 length: 19 residues. CDR3 sequence: CASRLSGGAEYATKNIRYF. For the CDR3, the DNA is TGTGCCAGCAGGCTTAGCGGGGGGGCCGAATACGCTACCAAAAACATTCGGTACTTC.

This clonotype was counted many times. This chain links TRBV15 with TRBJ2-4; 8 positions agree with TRBD1. CDR3 length: 16 residues. Germline V gene sequence: CDR1 LNHNV, CDR2 YYDKDF (reference sequence). V trimming: 2 bases; J trimming: 5 bases; junction bases outside the gene matches: 8. In DNA, the CDR3 is TGTGCCACCAGCAGAAAATTACCGGGACAGGAAAACATTCAGTACTTC. Protein product: CATSRKLPGQENIQYF.

This clonotype was counted a few times. A junction end diverges from the germline sequence, so it may reflect a read error. V is TRBV5-1 and J is TRBJ1-2; 12 bases fit TRBD1. The CDR3 runs 16 residues. Germline V CDR1 and CDR2: SGHRS, YFSETQ. The CDR3 DNA is TGCGCCGGCAGCTTTGCCCGGGACAGGGGGCTGGATGGCTACACCTTC. This translates into CAGSFARDRGLDGYTF. Together with reference TRBV5-1 and TRBJ1-2, the CDR3 gives the full variable domain: KAGVTQTPRYLIKTRGQQVTLSCSPISGHRSVSWYQQTPGQGLQFLFEYFSETQRNKGNFPGRFSGRQFSNSRSEMNVSTLELGDSALYLCAGSFARDRGLDGYTFGSGTRLTVV.

This clonotype was seen a handful of times. V is TRBV21-1 and J is TRBJ1-6; the DNA was not compared with TRBD1, the D call given in the table. TRBV21-1 is deemed a pseudogene. There are 17 residues in the CDR3. The CDR3 region is CASLAFNPLTPNSPLHF. The DNA of the CDR3 is TGTGCCAGCCTTGCCTTTAATCCCCTAACCCCTAATTCACCCCTCCACTTT.

This clonotype was picked up many times. This chain links TRBV12-3 or TRBV12-4 with TRBJ2-1; no firm D call. V gave up 8 bases and J gave up 8 bases, with 19 bases separating them. The CDR3 covers 14 residues. The CDR3 here is CASSYGWAVDEQFF. In nucleotides, the CDR3 is TGTGCCAGCTCCTACGGTTGGGCTGTGGATGAGCAGTTCTTC.